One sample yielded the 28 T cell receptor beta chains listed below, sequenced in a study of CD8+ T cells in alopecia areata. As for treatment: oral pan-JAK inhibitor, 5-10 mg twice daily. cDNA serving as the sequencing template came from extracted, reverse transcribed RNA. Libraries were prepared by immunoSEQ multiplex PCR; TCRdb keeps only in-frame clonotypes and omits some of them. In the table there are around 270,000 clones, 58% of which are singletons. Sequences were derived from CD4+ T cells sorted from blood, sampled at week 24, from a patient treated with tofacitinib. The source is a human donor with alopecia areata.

In nucleotides, the CDR3 is TGCGCCAGCAGCTTGTCAGGGGAGTACTCACCCCTCCACTTT. Protein: CASSLSGEYSPLHF. The V and J genes are TRBV5-1 and TRBJ1-6, with D tentatively TRBD1 (6 bases). V was shortened by 1 base and J by 10 bases, with 12 bases between the two germline ends. Germline V gene lookup returns CDR1 SGHRS and CDR2 YFSETQ. The CDR3 loop spans 14 amino acids.

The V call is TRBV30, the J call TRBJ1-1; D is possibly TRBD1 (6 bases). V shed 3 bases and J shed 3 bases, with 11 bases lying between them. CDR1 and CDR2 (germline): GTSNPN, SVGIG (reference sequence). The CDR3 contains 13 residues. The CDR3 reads CAWRHRDDTEAFF. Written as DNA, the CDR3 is TGTGCCTGGAGGCACAGGGACGACACTGAAGCTTTCTTT.

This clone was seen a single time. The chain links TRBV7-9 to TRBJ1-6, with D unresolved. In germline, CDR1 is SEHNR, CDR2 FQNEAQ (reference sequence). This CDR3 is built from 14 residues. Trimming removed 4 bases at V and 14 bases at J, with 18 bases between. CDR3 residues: CASSSGRRIGSLHF. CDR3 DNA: TGTGCCAGCAGCTCCGGACGGAGGATTGGGTCCCTCCACTTT.

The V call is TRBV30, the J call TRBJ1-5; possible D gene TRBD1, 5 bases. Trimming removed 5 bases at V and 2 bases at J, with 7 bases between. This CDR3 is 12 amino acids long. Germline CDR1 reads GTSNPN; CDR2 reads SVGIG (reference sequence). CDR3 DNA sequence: TGTGCCTGGCAGGGAGGCAATCAGCCCCAGCATTTT. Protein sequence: CAWQGGNQPQHF.

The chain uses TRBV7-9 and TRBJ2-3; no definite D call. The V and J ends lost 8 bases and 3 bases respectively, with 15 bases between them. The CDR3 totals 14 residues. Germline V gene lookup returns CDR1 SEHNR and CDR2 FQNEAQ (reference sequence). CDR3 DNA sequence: TGTGCCAGCGCCATGACAATGGGTACAGATACGCAGTATTTT. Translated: CASAMTMGTDTQYF.

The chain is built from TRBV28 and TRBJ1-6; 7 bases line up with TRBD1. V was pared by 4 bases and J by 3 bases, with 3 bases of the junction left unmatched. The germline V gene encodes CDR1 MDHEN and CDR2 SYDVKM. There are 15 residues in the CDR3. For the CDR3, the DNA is TGTGCCAGCAGTTCTCGGGACAGCTATAATTCACCCCTCCACTTT. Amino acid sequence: CASSSRDSYNSPLHF. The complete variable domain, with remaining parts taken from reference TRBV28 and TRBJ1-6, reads DVKVTQSSRYLVKRTGEKVFLECVQDMDHENMFWYRQDPGLGLRLIYFSYDVKMKEKGDIPEGYSVSREKKERFSLILESASTNQTSMYLCASSSRDSYNSPLHFGNGTRLTVT.

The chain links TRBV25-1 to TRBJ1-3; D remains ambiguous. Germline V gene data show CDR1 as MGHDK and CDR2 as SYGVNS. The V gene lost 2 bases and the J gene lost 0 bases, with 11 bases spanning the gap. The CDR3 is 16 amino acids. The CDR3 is CASSEVGQSSGNTIYF. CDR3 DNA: TGTGCCAGCAGTGAAGTAGGCCAAAGCTCTGGAAACACCATATATTTT.

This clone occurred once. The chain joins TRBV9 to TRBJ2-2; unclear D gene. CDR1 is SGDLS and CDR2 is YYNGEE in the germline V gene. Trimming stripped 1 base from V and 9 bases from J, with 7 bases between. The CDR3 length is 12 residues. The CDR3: CASSVMGRELFF. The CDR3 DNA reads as TGTGCCAGCAGCGTAATGGGTCGGGAGCTGTTTTTT.

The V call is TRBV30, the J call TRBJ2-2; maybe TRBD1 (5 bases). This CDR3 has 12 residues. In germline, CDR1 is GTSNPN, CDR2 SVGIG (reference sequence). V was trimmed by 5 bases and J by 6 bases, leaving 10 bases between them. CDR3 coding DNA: TGTGCCTGGGGACACCTCGCCGGGGAGCTGTTTTTT. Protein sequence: CAWGHLAGELFF.

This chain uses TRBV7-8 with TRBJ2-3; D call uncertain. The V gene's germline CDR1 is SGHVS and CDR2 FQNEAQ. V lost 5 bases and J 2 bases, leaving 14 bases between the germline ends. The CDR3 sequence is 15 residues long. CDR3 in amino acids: CASSPKMVDTDTQYF. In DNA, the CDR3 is TGTGCCAGCAGCCCCAAAATGGTAGACACAGATACGCAGTATTTT.

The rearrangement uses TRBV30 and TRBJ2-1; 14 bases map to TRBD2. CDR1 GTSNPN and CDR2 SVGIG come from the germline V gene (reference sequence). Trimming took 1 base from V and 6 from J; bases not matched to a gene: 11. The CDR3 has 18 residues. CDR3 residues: CAWSATSGGAAVSNEQFF. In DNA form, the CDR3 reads TGTGCCTGGAGTGCGACTAGCGGGGGGGCGGCGGTTAGCAATGAGCAGTTCTTC.

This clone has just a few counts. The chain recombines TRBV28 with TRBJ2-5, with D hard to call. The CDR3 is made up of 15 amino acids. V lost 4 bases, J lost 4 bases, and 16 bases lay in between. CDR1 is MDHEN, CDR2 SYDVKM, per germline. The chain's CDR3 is CASSWAGRRGETQYF. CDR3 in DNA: TGTGCCAGCAGTTGGGCCGGAAGGCGAGGAGAGACCCAGTACTTC.

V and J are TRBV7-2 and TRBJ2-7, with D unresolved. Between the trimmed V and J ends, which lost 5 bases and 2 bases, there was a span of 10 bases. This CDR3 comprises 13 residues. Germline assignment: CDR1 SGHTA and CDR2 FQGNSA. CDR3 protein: CASSRAGAYEQYF. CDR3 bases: TGTGCCAGCAGCCGCGCAGGAGCCTACGAGCAGTACTTC.

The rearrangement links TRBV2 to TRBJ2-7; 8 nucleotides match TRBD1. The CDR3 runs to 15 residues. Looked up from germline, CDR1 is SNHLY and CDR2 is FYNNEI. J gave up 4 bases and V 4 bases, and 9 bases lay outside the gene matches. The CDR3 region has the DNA TGTGCCAGCAGTGTAGAGGGGGACAGGACATACGAGCAGTACTTC. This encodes CASSVEGDRTYEQYF.

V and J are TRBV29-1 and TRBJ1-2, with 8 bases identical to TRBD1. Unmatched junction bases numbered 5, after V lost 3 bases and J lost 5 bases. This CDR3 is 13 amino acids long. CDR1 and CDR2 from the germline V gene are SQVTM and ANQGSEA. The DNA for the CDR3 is TGCAGCGTTGATTACAGGGGGTATTATGGCTACACCTTC. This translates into CSVDYRGYYGYTF.

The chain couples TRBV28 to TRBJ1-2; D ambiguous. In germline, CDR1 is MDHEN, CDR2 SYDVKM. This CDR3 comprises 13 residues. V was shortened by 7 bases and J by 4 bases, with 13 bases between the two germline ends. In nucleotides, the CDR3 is TGTGCCAGCAATAAGAGAACCCTCTATGGCTACACCTTC. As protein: CASNKRTLYGYTF.

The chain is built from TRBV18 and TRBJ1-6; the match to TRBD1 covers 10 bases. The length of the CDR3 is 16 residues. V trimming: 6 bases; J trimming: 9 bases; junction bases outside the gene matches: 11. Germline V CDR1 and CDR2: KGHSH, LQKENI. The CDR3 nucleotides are TGTGCCAGCTCCCCGGGCACCGGACAGGGGGTTTCACCCCTCCACTTT. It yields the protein CASSPGTGQGVSPLHF.

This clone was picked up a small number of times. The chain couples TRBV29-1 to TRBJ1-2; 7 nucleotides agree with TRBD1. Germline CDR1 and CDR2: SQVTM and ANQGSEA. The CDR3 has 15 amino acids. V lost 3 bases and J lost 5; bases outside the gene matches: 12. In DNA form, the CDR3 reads TGCAGCGTTGAGCTACCGGGACAGAAATTTTATGGCTACACCTTC. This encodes CSVELPGQKFYGYTF.

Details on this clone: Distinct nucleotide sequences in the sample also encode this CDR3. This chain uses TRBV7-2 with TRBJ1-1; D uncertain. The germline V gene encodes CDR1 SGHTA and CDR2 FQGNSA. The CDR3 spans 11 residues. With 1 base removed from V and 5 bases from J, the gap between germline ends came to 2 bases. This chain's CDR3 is CASSLGTEAFF. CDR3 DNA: TGTGCCAGCAGCTTAGGAACTGAAGCTTTCTTT.

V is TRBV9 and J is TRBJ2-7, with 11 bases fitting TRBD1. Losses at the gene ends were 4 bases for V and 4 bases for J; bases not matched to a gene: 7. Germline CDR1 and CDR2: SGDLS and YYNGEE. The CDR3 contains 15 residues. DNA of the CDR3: TGTGCCAGCAGCCTCGGACAGGGGGCAACATACGAGCAGTACTTC. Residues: CASSLGQGATYEQYF.

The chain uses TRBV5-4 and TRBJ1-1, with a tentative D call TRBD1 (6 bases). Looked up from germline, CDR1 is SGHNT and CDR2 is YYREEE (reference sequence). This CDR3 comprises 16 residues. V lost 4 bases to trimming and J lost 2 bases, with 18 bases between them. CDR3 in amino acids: CASSQDPGDRNTEAFF. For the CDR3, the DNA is TGTGCCAGCAGCCAAGATCCAGGGGATAGAAACACTGAAGCTTTCTTT.

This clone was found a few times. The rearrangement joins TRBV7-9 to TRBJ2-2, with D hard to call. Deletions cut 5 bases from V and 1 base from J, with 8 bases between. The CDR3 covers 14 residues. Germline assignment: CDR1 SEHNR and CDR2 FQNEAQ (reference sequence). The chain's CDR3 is CASSIDLNTGELFF. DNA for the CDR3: TGTGCCAGCAGCATCGATTTGAACACCGGGGAGCTGTTTTTT. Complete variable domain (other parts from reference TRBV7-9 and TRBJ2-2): DTGVSQNPRHKITKRGQNVTFRCDPISEHNRLYWYRQTLGQGPEFLTYFQNEAQLEKSRLLSDRFSAERPKGSFSTLEIQRTEQGDSAMYLCASSIDLNTGELFFGEGSRLTVL.

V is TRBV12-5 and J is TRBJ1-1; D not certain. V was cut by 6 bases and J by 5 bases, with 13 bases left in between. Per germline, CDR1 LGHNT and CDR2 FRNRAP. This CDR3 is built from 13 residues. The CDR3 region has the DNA TGTGCTAGTGGACCAGTAGTTGCGACTGAAGCTTTCTTT. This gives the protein CASGPVVATEAFF.

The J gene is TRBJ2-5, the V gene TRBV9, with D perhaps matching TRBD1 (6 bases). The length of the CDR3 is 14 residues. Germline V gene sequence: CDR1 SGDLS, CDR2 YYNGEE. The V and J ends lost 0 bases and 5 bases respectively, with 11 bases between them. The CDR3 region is CASSVENQGETQYF. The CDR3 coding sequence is TGTGCCAGCAGCGTAGAGAACCAGGGGGAGACCCAGTACTTC.

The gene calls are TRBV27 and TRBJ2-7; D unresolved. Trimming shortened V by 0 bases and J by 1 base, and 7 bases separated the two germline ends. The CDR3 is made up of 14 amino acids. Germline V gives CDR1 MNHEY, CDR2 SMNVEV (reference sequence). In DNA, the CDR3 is TGTGCCAGCAGTTTATCGGGTTGGTCCTACGAGCAGTACTTC. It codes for CASSLSGWSYEQYF.

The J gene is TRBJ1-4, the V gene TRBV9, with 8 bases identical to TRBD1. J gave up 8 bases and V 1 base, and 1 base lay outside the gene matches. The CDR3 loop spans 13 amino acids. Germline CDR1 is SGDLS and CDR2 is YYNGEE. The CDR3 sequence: CASSVRDREKLFF. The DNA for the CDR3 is TGTGCCAGCAGCGTACGGGACAGGGAAAAACTGTTTTTT.

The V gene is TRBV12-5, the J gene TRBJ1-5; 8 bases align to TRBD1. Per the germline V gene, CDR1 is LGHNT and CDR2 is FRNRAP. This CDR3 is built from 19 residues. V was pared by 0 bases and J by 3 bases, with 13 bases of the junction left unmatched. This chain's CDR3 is CASGLVLGQGADYNQPQHF. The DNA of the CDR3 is TGTGCTAGTGGTTTGGTACTAGGGCAGGGGGCGGATTACAATCAGCCCCAGCATTTT.

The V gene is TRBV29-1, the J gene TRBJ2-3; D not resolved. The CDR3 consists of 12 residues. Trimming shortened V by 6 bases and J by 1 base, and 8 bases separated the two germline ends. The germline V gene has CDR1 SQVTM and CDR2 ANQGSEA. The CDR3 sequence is CSVDWGTDTQYF. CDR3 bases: TGCAGCGTCGACTGGGGCACAGATACGCAGTATTTT.